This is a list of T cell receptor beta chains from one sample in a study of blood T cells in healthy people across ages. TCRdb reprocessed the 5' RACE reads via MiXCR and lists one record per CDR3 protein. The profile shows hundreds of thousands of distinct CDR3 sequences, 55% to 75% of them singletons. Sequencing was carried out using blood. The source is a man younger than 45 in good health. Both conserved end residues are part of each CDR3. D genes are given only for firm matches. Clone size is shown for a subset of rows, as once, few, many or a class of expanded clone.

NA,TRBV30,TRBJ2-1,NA,CAWSVGLAYNEQFF,TGTGCCTGGAGTGTAGGCCTAGCCTACAATGAGCAGTTCTTC
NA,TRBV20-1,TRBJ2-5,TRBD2,CSTIQPTSGRGTQYF,TGCAGTACAATACAGCCAACTAGCGGGAGGGGGACCCAGTACTTC
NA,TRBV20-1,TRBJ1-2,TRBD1,CSARKGTGDGYTF,TGCAGTGCTAGAAAAGGGACAGGGGATGGCTACACCTTC
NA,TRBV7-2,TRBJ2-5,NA,CASSKGPLGETQYF,TGTGCCAGCAGCAAGGGACCTTTGGGGGAGACCCAGTACTTC
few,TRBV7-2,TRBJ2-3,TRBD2,CASSLPSGGPSTDTQYF,TGTGCCAGCAGCTTACCTAGCGGGGGGCCTAGCACAGATACGCAGTATTTT
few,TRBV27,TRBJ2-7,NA,CASSVGDENEQYF,TGTGCCAGCAGTGTAGGGGACGAGAACGAGCAGTACTTC
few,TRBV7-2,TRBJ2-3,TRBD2,CASSLALAGPRDTQYF,TGTGCCAGCAGCTTAGCCCTAGCGGGGCCGAGAGATACGCAGTATTTT
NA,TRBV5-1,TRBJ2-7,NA,CASSLSGQPIDEQYF,TGCGCCAGCAGCTTGAGCGGGCAGCCGATTGACGAGCAGTACTTC
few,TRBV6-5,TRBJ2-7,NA,CASRRVHQHEQYF,TGTGCCAGCCGGCGGGTTCACCAGCACGAGCAGTACTTC
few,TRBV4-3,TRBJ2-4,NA,CASSRRTVLAKNIQYF,TGCGCCAGCAGCCGCCGGACAGTACTAGCCAAAAACATTCAGTACTTC
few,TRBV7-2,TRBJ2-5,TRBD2,CASSAGLAGGETQYF,TGTGCCAGCAGCGCGGGACTAGCGGGGGGAGAGACCCAGTACTTC
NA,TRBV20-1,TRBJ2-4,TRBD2,CSVPGLAGNIQYF,TGCAGTGTCCCTGGACTAGCTGGAAACATTCAGTACTTC